Following are 14 T cell receptor beta chains from one sample sequenced in a study of blood T cell repertoires in COVID-19. Only in-frame clones appear in the TCRdb table, and some are missing; sequencing was by immunoSEQ multiplex PCR. The table records a few hundred thousand clones, 70% to 90% of them present only once. The specimen was PBMCs or T cells enriched from blood (not recorded which). These receptors all come from a man aged 35 to 55 who had recovered from COVID-19.

The chain is built from TRBV2 and TRBJ2-4; 7 bases agree with TRBD1. This CDR3 has 15 residues. Germline CDR1 SNHLY, CDR2 FYNNEI. Trimming cost V 6 bases and J 3 bases; bases outside gene matches: 8. Here the CDR3 DNA reads TGTGCCAGCAGGATGGACAGGACCCACAAAAACATTCAGTACTTC. This encodes CASRMDRTHKNIQYF.

DNA of the CDR3: TGTGCCAGCAGCCCAGGGACTAGCGGGAGTGGCGATACGCAGTATTTT. As protein: CASSPGTSGSGDTQYF. The V and J genes are TRBV7-7 and TRBJ2-3; 14 bases map to TRBD2. This CDR3 has 16 amino acids. V gave up 5 bases and J gave up 6 bases; unmatched junction bases: 7. The germline gives CDR1 SSHAT, CDR2 FNYEAQ (reference sequence).

The J gene is TRBJ1-1, the V gene TRBV9; 10 positions match TRBD1. The CDR3 totals 14 residues. J was trimmed by 8 bases and V by 3 bases; bases with no gene match: 7. CDR1 SGDLS and CDR2 YYNGEE come from the germline V gene. The CDR3 loop is CASSGRWTGGEAFF. CDR3 nucleotide sequence: TGTGCCAGCAGCGGACGTTGGACAGGGGGGGAAGCTTTCTTT.

J is TRBJ2-7 and V is TRBV5-8; TRBD1 aligns across 11 bases. Germline V gene data show CDR1 as SGHTS and CDR2 as YDEGEE. With V trimmed by 2 bases and J by 6 bases, 7 bases remained unmatched. CDR3 length: 15 residues. CDR3 nucleotide sequence: TGTGCCAGCAGCTTTACCGGACAGGGGGCCTCCGAGCAGTACTTC. It translates to CASSFTGQGASEQYF.

The V call is TRBV7-9, the J call TRBJ1-1; D is uncertain. The CDR3 sequence is 13 residues long. V lost 6 bases and J 0 bases, leaving 8 bases between the germline ends. Germline V gives CDR1 SEHNR, CDR2 FQNEAQ (reference sequence). CDR3 coding DNA: TGTGCCAGCAGTTCCGGGGTGAACACTGAAGCTTTCTTT. Translation: CASSSGVNTEAFF.

This clone occurred a few times. The V call is TRBV5-1, the J call TRBJ1-4, with D hard to call. V was clipped by 5 bases and J by 0 bases, with 14 bases between them. Germline assignment: CDR1 SGHRS and CDR2 YFSETQ. The CDR3 extends over 16 amino acids. In DNA, the CDR3 is TGCGCCAGCAGGTGGGGAGATTCTGCAACTAATGAAAAACTGTTTTTT. This encodes CASRWGDSATNEKLFF.

The chain carries TRBV6-2 or TRBV6-3 and TRBJ2-5; no reliable D call. Germline V gene data show CDR1 as MNHEY and CDR2 as SVGEGT. V lost 2 bases and J lost 0, with 4 bases in between. The CDR3 contains 13 residues. The chain's CDR3 is CASSYLYQETQYF. The CDR3, as DNA: TGTGCCAGCAGTTACCTCTACCAAGAGACCCAGTACTTC.

The chain recombines TRBV6-5 with TRBJ1-3, with D uncertain. CDR1 and CDR2 (germline): MNHEY, SVGAGI. The V end lost 2 bases, the J end lost 0 bases, and 11 bases lay between the germline ends. The CDR3 spans 16 residues. DNA for the CDR3: TGTGCCAGCAGTTACGAGGGAAACCTCTCTGGAAACACCATATATTTT. Encoded protein: CASSYEGNLSGNTIYF.

The chain employs TRBV2 and TRBJ1-2; D ambiguous. Germline V gives CDR1 SNHLY, CDR2 FYNNEI. Between the trimmed V and J ends, which lost 8 bases and 9 bases, there was a span of 7 bases. The CDR3 runs 9 residues. Here the CDR3 DNA reads TGTGCCAGCGCAGTGAGCTACACCTTC. Encoded protein: CASAVSYTF.

The gene calls are TRBV7-9 and TRBJ2-1; 8 bases map to TRBD1. With V trimmed by 5 bases and J by 6 bases, 12 bases remained unmatched. The CDR3 consists of 16 residues. CDR1 is SEHNR and CDR2 is FQNEAQ in the germline V gene (reference sequence). The DNA of the CDR3 is TGTGCCAGCAGCCCCGGGGGACAGGCCTTCTTCAATGAGCAGTTCTTC. Protein: CASSPGGQAFFNEQFF.

The chain carries TRBV12-3 or TRBV12-4 and TRBJ1-1, with D tentatively TRBD1 (6 bases). The V and J ends lost 5 bases and 3 bases respectively, with 10 bases between them. The CDR3 consists of 13 residues. The CDR3: CASSRDIHTEAFF. For the CDR3, the DNA is TGTGCCAGCAGTAGGGACATCCACACTGAAGCTTTCTTT.

The rearrangement joins TRBV24-1 to TRBJ1-2; D is unresolved. Trimming took 5 bases from V and 6 from J, leaving 9 bases between them. The CDR3 extends over 12 amino acids. Germline V gene data show CDR1 as KGHDR and CDR2 as SFDVKD. CDR3 DNA: TGTGCCACCAGTGGAGGGTACGATGGCTACACCTTC. Residues: CATSGGYDGYTF.

DNA for the CDR3: TGTGCCAGCACCCCCGGGGATTATTCACCCCTCCACTTT. Its translation: CASTPGDYSPLHF. The J gene is TRBJ1-6, the V gene TRBV7-9, with D hard to call. The germline V gene has CDR1 SEHNR and CDR2 FQNEAQ (reference sequence). There are 13 residues in the CDR3. The V and J ends lost 7 bases and 8 bases respectively, with 12 bases between them.

This sequence joins TRBV5-1 and TRBJ2-3, with a possible D match to TRBD2 (5 bases). This CDR3 region has 16 residues. V lost 0 bases and J lost 1, with 12 bases in between. CDR1 SGHRS and CDR2 YFSETQ come from the germline V gene. The chain's CDR3 is CASSLGSGYGTDTQYF. CDR3 coding DNA: TGCGCCAGCAGCTTGGGTTCGGGATATGGCACAGATACGCAGTATTTT.